This T cell receptor (beta chain) is drawn from a study of cytomegalovirus exposure and HLA in healthy donors. Whole-study results and caveats: Sequencing likely produced, as an artifact, a cluster of highly shared sequence variants. The authors later found most CMV-associated TCR beta chains appeared HLA-restricted. In a later analysis, an Asian-associated ancestry cluster reportedly showed fewer N-insertions than the roughly 710-donor mean. The productive fraction for most TCR beta V segments was about 87% or about 30% in an earlier analysis.

PCR involved 60 Vbeta and 13 Jbeta primers. Sequencing used immunoSEQ multiplex PCR; TCRdb keeps in-frame clones, though not all of them. The table has 150,000 to 200,000 clones, around 78% seen once. CDR1 is SGHDT, CDR2 YYEEEE, per germline. The CDR3 totals 16 residues. The trim removed 4 bases at V and 7 bases at J, leaving 13 bases unmatched. Notes on this clone: What it binds is not known.

The sequence was obtained from a man aged 25-45 years in good health and CMV-seronegative. The specimen was PBMCs. The chain employs TRBV5-6 and TRBJ1-5, with TRBD1 matching 8 bases. In nucleotides, the CDR3 is TGTGCCAGCAGCCCTAACCGGACAGGGAGGAACCAGCCCCAGCATTTT. The encoded protein is CASSPNRTGRNQPQHF.